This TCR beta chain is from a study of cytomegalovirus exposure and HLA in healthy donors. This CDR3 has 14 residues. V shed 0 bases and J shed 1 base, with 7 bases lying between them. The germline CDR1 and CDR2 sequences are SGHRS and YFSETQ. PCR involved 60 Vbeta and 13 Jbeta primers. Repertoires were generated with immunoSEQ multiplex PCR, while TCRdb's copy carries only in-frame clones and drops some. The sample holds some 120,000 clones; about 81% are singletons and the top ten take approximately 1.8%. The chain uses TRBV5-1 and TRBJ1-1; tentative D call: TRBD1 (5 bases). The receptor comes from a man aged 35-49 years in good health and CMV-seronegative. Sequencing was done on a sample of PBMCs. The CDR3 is CASSLETGNTEAFF. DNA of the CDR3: TGCGCCAGCAGCTTGGAAACAGGGAACACTGAAGCTTTCTTT.